Listed below are T cell receptor beta chains from one sample, sequenced in a study of OX40 agonist ivuxolimab in advanced cancers. Profiled with immunoSEQ multiplex PCR; TCRdb holds only in-frame clones, not every one. Among under 30,000 clones, 75% to 90% were seen once, and the ten largest hold 28%. Sequencing was performed on CD4+ or CD8+ T cells sorted from blood, taken in a trial of the OX40 agonist ivuxolimab. These receptors were collected from an adult with an advanced solid tumor such as melanoma, head and neck, liver or kidney cancer. CDR3s include the opening cysteine and the closing phenylalanine or tryptophan. The D gene is left open where the match is weak. Part of the rows lack a size; the others show once, few, many or a class for expanded clones.

j_call: TRBJ2-7
d_call: -
cdr3_length: 17
clone_size: -
v_call: TRBV7-8
cdr3_nt: TGTGCCAGCAGCTTTCGCCGGGTTGGGGGAGATTTGGGAGAGCAGTACTTC
cdr3_aa: CASSFRRVGGDLGEQYF

j_call: TRBJ1-4
d_call: -
cdr3_length: 16
clone_size: -
v_call: TRBV7-8
cdr3_nt: TGTGCCAGCAGCGTTGCCGGGGCGGCTATCAATGAAAAACTGTTTTTT
cdr3_aa: CASSVAGAAINEKLFF

j_call: TRBJ2-3
d_call: -
cdr3_length: 14
clone_size: -
v_call: TRBV29-1
cdr3_nt: TGCAGCGTTGATGAAGGGTTGGCCCCAGATACGCAGTATTTT
cdr3_aa: CSVDEGLAPDTQYF

j_call: TRBJ2-5
d_call: TRBD1
cdr3_length: 14
clone_size: -
v_call: TRBV30
cdr3_nt: TGTGCCTGGAGCAAAGACAGGGGGCTTGAGACCCAGTACTTC
cdr3_aa: CAWSKDRGLETQYF

j_call: TRBJ2-3
d_call: TRBD2
cdr3_length: 15
clone_size: -
v_call: TRBV6-5
cdr3_nt: TGTGCCAGCAGTTACGGGACTAGCGGGGCGGGTACGCAGTATTTT
cdr3_aa: CASSYGTSGAGTQYF

j_call: TRBJ1-5
d_call: -
cdr3_length: 14
clone_size: -
v_call: TRBV5-1
cdr3_nt: TGCGCCAGCGACCCCGGGGGGGATAATCAGCCCCAGCATTTT
cdr3_aa: CASDPGGDNQPQHF

j_call: TRBJ2-1
d_call: -
cdr3_length: 12
clone_size: -
v_call: TRBV19
cdr3_nt: TGTGCCAGTAGGGGGACTTACAATGAGCAGTTCTTC
cdr3_aa: CASRGTYNEQFF

j_call: TRBJ2-3
d_call: TRBD2
cdr3_length: 17
clone_size: -
v_call: TRBV5-1
cdr3_nt: TGCGCCAGCAGCTTGGCCCCCACGGGGGGGCCCACAGATACGCAGTATTTT
cdr3_aa: CASSLAPTGGPTDTQYF

j_call: TRBJ1-2
d_call: -
cdr3_length: 13
clone_size: -
v_call: TRBV27
cdr3_nt: TGTGCCAGCAGTTGGGGATTAAACTATGGCTACACCTTC
cdr3_aa: CASSWGLNYGYTF

j_call: TRBJ1-3
d_call: -
cdr3_length: 15
clone_size: -
v_call: TRBV7-8
cdr3_nt: TGTGCCAGCAGCTTAAGGTCTAGCTCTGGAAACACCATATATTTT
cdr3_aa: CASSLRSSSGNTIYF

j_call: TRBJ2-3
d_call: -
cdr3_length: 14
clone_size: -
v_call: TRBV10-2
cdr3_nt: TGCGCCAGCAGTGGGTTAGAGGGCACAGATACGCAGTATTTT
cdr3_aa: CASSGLEGTDTQYF

j_call: TRBJ1-2
d_call: -
cdr3_length: 13
clone_size: -
v_call: TRBV6-5
cdr3_nt: TGTGCCAGCAGGCCAGTTGGGGGTAATGGCTACACCTTC
cdr3_aa: CASRPVGGNGYTF

j_call: TRBJ2-2
d_call: -
cdr3_length: 17
clone_size: -
v_call: TRBV7-9
cdr3_nt: TGTGCCGGCAGCTTAGTTGGGCAGGGGCCCTACACCGGGGAGCTGTTTTTT
cdr3_aa: CAGSLVGQGPYTGELFF

j_call: TRBJ2-7
d_call: -
cdr3_length: 13
clone_size: -
v_call: TRBV9
cdr3_nt: TGTGCCAGCAGCGTAATATCGGGGAACGAGCAGTACTTC
cdr3_aa: CASSVISGNEQYF

j_call: TRBJ1-1
d_call: -
cdr3_length: 14
clone_size: -
v_call: TRBV27
cdr3_nt: TGTGCCAGCCGACCCCTGGTCCTCAACACTGAAGCTTTCTTT
cdr3_aa: CASRPLVLNTEAFF

j_call: TRBJ1-2
d_call: -
cdr3_length: 15
clone_size: -
v_call: TRBV27
cdr3_nt: TGTGCCAGCACCCTATCACTACAGGGAAATAATGGCTACACCTTC
cdr3_aa: CASTLSLQGNNGYTF

j_call: TRBJ2-5
d_call: TRBD2
cdr3_length: 16
clone_size: -
v_call: TRBV4-2
cdr3_nt: TGTGCCAGCAGCCAAGATCGAGCGGGGGGCGACGAGACCCAGTACTTC
cdr3_aa: CASSQDRAGGDETQYF

j_call: TRBJ2-5
d_call: TRBD2
cdr3_length: 15
clone_size: -
v_call: TRBV4-1
cdr3_nt: TGCGCCAGCAGCGAAGGGACTAGCGGACAAGAGACCCAGTACTTC
cdr3_aa: CASSEGTSGQETQYF

j_call: TRBJ2-7
d_call: TRBD1
cdr3_length: 16
clone_size: -
v_call: TRBV2
cdr3_nt: TGTGCCAGCAGTGAAGTATTCGGGACAGCGGCCTACGAGCAGTACTTC
cdr3_aa: CASSEVFGTAAYEQYF

j_call: TRBJ2-1
d_call: TRBD1
cdr3_length: 15
clone_size: -
v_call: TRBV19
cdr3_nt: TGTGCCAGTAGTATAGGGACAGGGGGGTACAATGAGCAGTTCTTC
cdr3_aa: CASSIGTGGYNEQFF

j_call: TRBJ2-1
d_call: -
cdr3_length: 11
clone_size: -
v_call: TRBV11-2
cdr3_nt: TGTGCCAGCAGCTTTAGGGATGAGCAGTTCTTC
cdr3_aa: CASSFRDEQFF

j_call: TRBJ1-2
d_call: -
cdr3_length: 12
clone_size: -
v_call: TRBV2
cdr3_nt: TGTGCCAGCCCCCAGGGCGACTATGGCTACACCTTC
cdr3_aa: CASPQGDYGYTF

j_call: TRBJ1-5
d_call: TRBD1
cdr3_length: 18
clone_size: -
v_call: TRBV7-6
cdr3_nt: TGTGCCAGCAGCTTCGGGACAGGGCCGGCGGGTAGCAATCAGCCCCAGCATTTT
cdr3_aa: CASSFGTGPAGSNQPQHF

j_call: TRBJ2-7
d_call: -
cdr3_length: 16
clone_size: medium-sized
v_call: TRBV7-9
cdr3_nt: TGTGCCAGCAGCTTAGAGATGTCAGGAAGACCCTACGAGCAGTACTTC
cdr3_aa: CASSLEMSGRPYEQYF

j_call: TRBJ2-2
d_call: -
cdr3_length: 13
clone_size: -
v_call: TRBV6-5
cdr3_nt: TGTGCCAGCAGTTACACAAACACCGGGGAGCTGTTTTTT
cdr3_aa: CASSYTNTGELFF

j_call: TRBJ2-3
d_call: -
cdr3_length: 15
clone_size: -
v_call: TRBV10-1
cdr3_nt: TGCGCCAGCAGTGAGACGCAGGGTTACCGAGATACGCAGTATTTT
cdr3_aa: CASSETQGYRDTQYF

j_call: TRBJ2-2
d_call: TRBD2
cdr3_length: 17
clone_size: -
v_call: TRBV6-1
cdr3_nt: TGTGCCAGCAGTGGAACTAGCGGGGGGATGGGGTCCGGGGAGCTGTTTTTT
cdr3_aa: CASSGTSGGMGSGELFF

j_call: TRBJ2-2
d_call: -
cdr3_length: 15
clone_size: -
v_call: TRBV11-2
cdr3_nt: TGTGCCAGCACCCCCCCATTGTCCCCGGGCGGGGAGCTGTTTTTT
cdr3_aa: CASTPPLSPGGELFF

j_call: TRBJ1-1
d_call: TRBD1
cdr3_length: 13
clone_size: -
v_call: TRBV6-5
cdr3_nt: TGTGCCAGCAGTTACAGGGGGCAGGATGAAGCTTTCTTT
cdr3_aa: CASSYRGQDEAFF

j_call: TRBJ2-6
d_call: -
cdr3_length: 16
clone_size: -
v_call: TRBV5-1
cdr3_nt: TGCGCCAGCAGCCCAGACCCTCTGGATGGGGCCAACGTCCTGACTTTC
cdr3_aa: CASSPDPLDGANVLTF

j_call: TRBJ2-3
d_call: TRBD2
cdr3_length: 17
clone_size: -
v_call: TRBV5-6
cdr3_nt: TGTGCCAGCAGCGGCGGAGGGACTAGCGGGGGGACAGATACGCAGTATTTT
cdr3_aa: CASSGGGTSGGTDTQYF

j_call: TRBJ1-5
d_call: -
cdr3_length: 17
clone_size: -
v_call: TRBV2
cdr3_nt: TGTGCCAGCAGCGTTAAACTCAGGGGCGCGGGAATCCAGCCCCAGCATTTT
cdr3_aa: CASSVKLRGAGIQPQHF

j_call: TRBJ2-5
d_call: -
cdr3_length: 15
clone_size: -
v_call: TRBV5-5
cdr3_nt: TGTGCCAGCAGCTTGGTTGTGCAGGGGATGGAGACCCAGTACTTC
cdr3_aa: CASSLVVQGMETQYF

j_call: TRBJ1-4
d_call: -
cdr3_length: 15
clone_size: -
v_call: TRBV7-9
cdr3_nt: TGTGCCAGCAGCCCGCCGGCCAGCGAGGATGAAAAACTGTTTTTT
cdr3_aa: CASSPPASEDEKLFF

j_call: TRBJ2-7
d_call: TRBD1
cdr3_length: 14
clone_size: -
v_call: TRBV6-5
cdr3_nt: TGTGCCAGCTCCCTCCCTGACAGGGGGTACGAGCAGTACTTC
cdr3_aa: CASSLPDRGYEQYF

j_call: TRBJ2-5
d_call: -
cdr3_length: 14
clone_size: -
v_call: TRBV5-6
cdr3_nt: TGTGCCAGCAGCTTGGAGGAGGTCCGGGAGACCCAGTACTTC
cdr3_aa: CASSLEEVRETQYF

j_call: TRBJ1-3
d_call: -
cdr3_length: 15
clone_size: -
v_call: TRBV27
cdr3_nt: TGTGCCAGCAGTTTAGTCAGTGGCCCTGGAAACACCATATATTTT
cdr3_aa: CASSLVSGPGNTIYF

j_call: TRBJ2-1
d_call: -
cdr3_length: 16
clone_size: -
v_call: TRBV12-5
cdr3_nt: TGTGCTAGTGGTTTGGGCCCAGGGCGGGGTAGGAATGAGCAGTTCTTC
cdr3_aa: CASGLGPGRGRNEQFF

j_call: TRBJ2-2
d_call: -
cdr3_length: 17
clone_size: once
v_call: TRBV5-8
cdr3_nt: TGTGCCAGCAGCTTCGACAGACTATTCGCGAACACCGGGGAGCTGTTTTTT
cdr3_aa: CASSFDRLFANTGELFF

j_call: TRBJ2-5
d_call: -
cdr3_length: 14
clone_size: -
v_call: TRBV7-8
cdr3_nt: TGTGCCAGCAGCTCGACAGAGTTCCAAGAGACCCAGTACTTC
cdr3_aa: CASSSTEFQETQYF

j_call: TRBJ1-6
d_call: -
cdr3_length: 15
clone_size: -
v_call: TRBV19
cdr3_nt: TGTGCCAGTAGCGAGGGGGGATCCCATAATTCACCCCTCCACTTT
cdr3_aa: CASSEGGSHNSPLHF

j_call: TRBJ2-7
d_call: -
cdr3_length: 17
clone_size: -
v_call: TRBV19
cdr3_nt: TGTGCCAGTAGTTTTACAGGGTTGGGTACGAATTTCTACGAGCAGTACTTC
cdr3_aa: CASSFTGLGTNFYEQYF

j_call: TRBJ1-6
d_call: -
cdr3_length: 17
clone_size: -
v_call: TRBV19
cdr3_nt: TGTGCCAGTAGTATGGTCGGGGGGAGCTCCTATAATTCACCCCTCCACTTT
cdr3_aa: CASSMVGGSSYNSPLHF

j_call: TRBJ2-3
d_call: -
cdr3_length: 12
clone_size: -
v_call: TRBV9
cdr3_nt: TGTGCCAGCAGCGGGAGGGCGGACAGGACAGATTTT
cdr3_aa: CASSGRADRTDF

j_call: TRBJ1-4
d_call: -
cdr3_length: 13
clone_size: once
v_call: TRBV2
cdr3_nt: TGTGCCAGCAGTGCGAGTCAGATTGAAAAACTGTTTTTT
cdr3_aa: CASSASQIEKLFF

j_call: TRBJ2-1
d_call: TRBD1
cdr3_length: 15
clone_size: -
v_call: TRBV5-8
cdr3_nt: TGTGCCGGTTACAGGGGCCCCGGCTCCTACAATGAGCAGTTCTTC
cdr3_aa: CAGYRGPGSYNEQFF